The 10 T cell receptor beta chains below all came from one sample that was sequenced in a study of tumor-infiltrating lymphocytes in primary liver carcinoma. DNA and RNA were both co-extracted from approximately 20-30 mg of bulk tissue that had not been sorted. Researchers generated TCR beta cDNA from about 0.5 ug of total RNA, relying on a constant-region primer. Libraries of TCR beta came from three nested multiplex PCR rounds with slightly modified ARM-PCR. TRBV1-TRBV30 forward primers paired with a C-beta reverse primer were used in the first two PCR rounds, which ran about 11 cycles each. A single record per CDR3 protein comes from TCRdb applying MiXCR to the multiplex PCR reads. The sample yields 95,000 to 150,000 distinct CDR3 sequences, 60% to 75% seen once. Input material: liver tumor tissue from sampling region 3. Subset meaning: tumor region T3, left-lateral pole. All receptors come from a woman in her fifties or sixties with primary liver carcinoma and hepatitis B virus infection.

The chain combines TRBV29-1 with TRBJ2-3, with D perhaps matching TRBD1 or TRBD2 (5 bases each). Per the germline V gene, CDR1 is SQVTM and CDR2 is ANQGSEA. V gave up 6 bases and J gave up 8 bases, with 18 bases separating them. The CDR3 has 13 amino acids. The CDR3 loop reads CSVRGACQSTQYF. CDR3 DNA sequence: TGCAGCGTGAGAGGGGCTTGCCAGTCTACGCAGTATTTT.

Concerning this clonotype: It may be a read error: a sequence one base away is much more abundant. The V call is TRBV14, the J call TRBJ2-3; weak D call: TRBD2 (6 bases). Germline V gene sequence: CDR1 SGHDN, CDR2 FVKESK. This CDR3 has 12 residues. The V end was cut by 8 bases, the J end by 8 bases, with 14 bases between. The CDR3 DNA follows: TGTGCCAGCGGGGTTGCGGAGGGTACGCAGTATTTT. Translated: CASGVAEGTQYF. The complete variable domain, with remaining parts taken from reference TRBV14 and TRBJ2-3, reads EAGVTQFPSHSVIEKGQTVTLRCDPISGHDNLYWYRRVMGKEIKFLLHFVKESKQDESGMPNNRFLAERTGGTYSTLKVQPAELEDSGVYFCASGVAEGTQYFGPGTRLTVL.

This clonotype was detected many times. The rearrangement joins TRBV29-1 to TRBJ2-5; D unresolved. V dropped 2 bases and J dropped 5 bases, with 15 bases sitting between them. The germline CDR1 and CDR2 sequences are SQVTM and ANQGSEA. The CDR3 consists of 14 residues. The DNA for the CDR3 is TGCAGCGTTGAATGGAAAAAACACGGGGAGACCCAGTACTTC. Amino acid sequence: CSVEWKKHGETQYF.

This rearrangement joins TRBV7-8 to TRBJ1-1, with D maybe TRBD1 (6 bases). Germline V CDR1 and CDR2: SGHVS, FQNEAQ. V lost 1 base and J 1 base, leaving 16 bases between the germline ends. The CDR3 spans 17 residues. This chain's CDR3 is CASSLVFLGAQNTEAFF. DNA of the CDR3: TGTGCCAGCAGCTTAGTATTCCTGGGGGCCCAGAACACTGAAGCTTTCTTT.

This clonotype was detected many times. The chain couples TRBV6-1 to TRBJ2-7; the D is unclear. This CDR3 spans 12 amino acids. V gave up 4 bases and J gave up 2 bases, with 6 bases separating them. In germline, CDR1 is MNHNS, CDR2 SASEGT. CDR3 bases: TGTGCCAGCAGTGTGTCCACCTACGAGCAGTACTTC. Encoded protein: CASSVSTYEQYF.

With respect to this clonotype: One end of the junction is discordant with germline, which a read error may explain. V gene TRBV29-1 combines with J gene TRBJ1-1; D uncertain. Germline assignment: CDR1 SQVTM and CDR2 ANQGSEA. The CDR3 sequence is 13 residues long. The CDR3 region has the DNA TGCAGCGTTGAAACTGGGAGGAACACTGAAGCTTCCTTT. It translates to CSVETGRNTEASF.

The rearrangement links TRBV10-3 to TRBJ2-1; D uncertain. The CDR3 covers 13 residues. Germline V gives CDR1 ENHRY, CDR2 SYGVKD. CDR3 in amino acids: CTITESSYNEQFF. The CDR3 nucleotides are TGTACTATCACGGAAAGCTCCTACAATGAGCAGTTCTTC.

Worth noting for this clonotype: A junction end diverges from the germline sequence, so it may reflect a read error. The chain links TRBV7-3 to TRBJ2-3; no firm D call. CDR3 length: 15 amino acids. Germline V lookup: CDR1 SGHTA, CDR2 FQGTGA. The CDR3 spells CASSLNPLGTDTRYF. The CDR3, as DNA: TGTGCCAGCAGCCTAAACCCATTAGGCACAGATACGCGGTATTTT.

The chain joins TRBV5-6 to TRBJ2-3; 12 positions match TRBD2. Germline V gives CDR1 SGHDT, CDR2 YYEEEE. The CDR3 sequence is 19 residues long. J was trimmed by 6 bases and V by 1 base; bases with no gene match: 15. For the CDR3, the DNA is TGTGCCAGCAGCTTGACTAGCGGGAGGACGGGCCCGAGCGGTGATACGCAGTATTTT. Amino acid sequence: CASSLTSGRTGPSGDTQYF.

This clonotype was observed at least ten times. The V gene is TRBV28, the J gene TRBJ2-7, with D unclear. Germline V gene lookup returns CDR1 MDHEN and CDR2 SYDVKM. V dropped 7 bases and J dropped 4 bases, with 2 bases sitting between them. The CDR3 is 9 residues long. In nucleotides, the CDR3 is TGTGCCAGCATGTACGAGCAGTACTTC. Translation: CASMYEQYF.